This entry lists 21 T cell receptor beta chains sequenced from one sample in a study of shared clonotypes between healthy human individuals. TCRdb's table, derived via immunoSEQ multiplex PCR, lists solely in-frame clones and lacks some. The table records fewer than 2.5 million clones, roughly 93% of them present only once. The material sequenced was naive CD4+ T cells from PBMCs. As for subset: CD45RA+ positively selected. The source of these receptors is a man aged 18 to 30 in good health. Some clones in this sample may be carry-over from other donors' samples.

The J gene is TRBJ2-3, the V gene TRBV2; possible D gene TRBD1, 5 bases. Trimming stripped 1 base from V and 8 bases from J, with 10 bases between. In germline, CDR1 is SNHLY, CDR2 FYNNEI. This CDR3 has 13 amino acids. CDR3 DNA: TGTGCCAGCAGTGAAGACGACAGTTCTACGCAGTATTTT. Residues: CASSEDDSSTQYF. Full variable domain (missing parts from reference TRBV2 and TRBJ2-3): EPEVTQTPSHQVTQMGQEVILRCVPISNHLYFYWYRQILGQKVEFLVSFYNNEISEKSEIFDDQFSVERPDGSNFTLKIRSTKLEDSAMYFCASSEDDSSTQYFGPGTRLTVL.

The chain combines TRBV28 with TRBJ2-5; D unclear. The germline V gene encodes CDR1 MDHEN and CDR2 SYDVKM. The germline V and J ends were trimmed by 2 bases and 9 bases, with 10 bases remaining between them. CDR3 size: 12 residues. The CDR3 DNA is TGTGCCAGCAGTTTAATTAGGGTCGCCCAGTACTTC. Its protein is CASSLIRVAQYF.

A word on this clone: Other DNA sequences within the sample encode an identical CDR3. The J gene is TRBJ2-3, the V gene TRBV5-1, with D unresolved. The CDR3 has 14 amino acids. Germline assignment: CDR1 SGHRS and CDR2 YFSETQ. V was cut by 4 bases and J by 3 bases, with 12 bases left in between. The DNA for the CDR3 is TGCGCCAGCAGCCCCCCATTGGGTACAGATACGCAGTATTTT. It translates to CASSPPLGTDTQYF.

The gene calls are TRBV5-1 and TRBJ2-1; TRBD2 aligns across 7 bases. The germline gives CDR1 SGHRS, CDR2 YFSETQ. The CDR3 spans 16 residues. V shed 0 bases and J 4 bases; nucleotides not matched to a gene: 7. The CDR3 nucleotides read TGCGCCAGCAGCTTGGATCCGCGGCGGGAGTACAATGAGCAGTTCTTC. It encodes CASSLDPRREYNEQFF.

The rearrangement joins TRBV18 to TRBJ2-3, with a weak D call TRBD2 (5 bases). The CDR3 extends over 14 amino acids. Trimming shortened V by 3 bases and J by 6 bases, and 13 bases separated the two germline ends. CDR1 and CDR2 (germline): KGHSH, LQKENI. This CDR3 reads CASSPRTRTDTQYF. CDR3 coding DNA: TGTGCCAGCTCACCTAGGACTCGAACGGATACGCAGTATTTT.

This clone has just one count. The chain carries TRBV5-1 and TRBJ2-1; no firm D call. With 5 bases removed from V and 6 bases from J, the gap between germline ends came to 18 bases. CDR3 length: 15 residues. Germline V gives CDR1 SGHRS, CDR2 YFSETQ. CDR3 loop: CASSPAATTVNEQFF. The CDR3 DNA is TGCGCCAGCAGTCCCGCGGCGACCACGGTCAATGAGCAGTTCTTC.

This clone was found a few times. This chain uses TRBV4-2 with TRBJ1-1; tentative D call: TRBD1 (6 bases). Trimming cost V 3 bases and J 1 base, with 12 bases left between them. The CDR3 has 15 residues. Germline CDR1 and CDR2: LGHNA and YNFKEQ. Written as DNA, the CDR3 is TGTGCCAGCAGCCAGGCGGGGGCTGAGAACACTGAAGCTTTCTTT. This encodes CASSQAGAENTEAFF.

J is TRBJ2-3 and V is TRBV7-3; D is perhaps TRBD2 (6 bases). Germline V gene data show CDR1 as SGHTA and CDR2 as FQGTGA. Trimming left V 0 bases short and J 2 bases short, with 9 bases between. The CDR3 consists of 15 residues. Written as DNA, the CDR3 is TGTGCCAGCAGCTTAACAGCGGGCCTCACAGATACGCAGTATTTT. Translation gives CASSLTAGLTDTQYF.

This chain connects TRBV5-1 to TRBJ2-7; the match to TRBD1 covers 7 bases. Germline CDR1 and CDR2: SGHRS and YFSETQ. There are 15 residues in the CDR3. Unmatched junction bases numbered 8, after V lost 3 bases and J lost 2 bases. The CDR3 DNA reads as TGCGCCAGCAGCTCCGGGACAGCTCACCCCTACGAGCAGTACTTC. Protein: CASSSGTAHPYEQYF.

This sequence joins TRBV9 and TRBJ1-4; no reliable D call. The CDR3 spans 13 residues. CDR1 is SGDLS and CDR2 is YYNGEE in the germline V gene. Trimming pared 2 bases from V and 8 bases from J, leaving 10 bases between. DNA of the CDR3: TGTGCCAGCAGCGTTTTTATGGGGGAAAAACTGTTTTTT. It translates to CASSVFMGEKLFF.

This chain uses TRBV20-1 with TRBJ2-7, with TRBD2 as a possible D gene (6 bases). Looked up from germline, CDR1 is DFQATT and CDR2 is SNEGSKA (reference sequence). The length of the CDR3 is 11 residues. CDR3: CSKRRVYEQYF. The CDR3 DNA follows: TGCAGCAAAAGGAGGGTTTACGAGCAGTACTTC.

The gene calls are TRBV4-1 and TRBJ2-1; TRBD1 aligns across 10 bases. V trimming: 4 bases; J trimming: 4 bases; junction bases outside the gene matches: 7. This CDR3 spans 16 amino acids. CDR1 and CDR2 (germline): MGHRA, YSYEKL. CDR3 loop: CASSRSTGGAYNEQFF. The CDR3 DNA reads TGCGCCAGCAGCCGGTCGACAGGGGGCGCGTACAATGAGCAGTTCTTC.

The chain recombines TRBV4-2 with TRBJ1-5; TRBD1 is a possible D gene (5 bases). V lost 0 bases and J 3 bases, leaving 15 bases between the germline ends. This CDR3 has 17 residues. The germline CDR1 and CDR2 sequences are LGHNA and YNFKEQ. The CDR3 bases are TGTGCCAGCAGCCAAGATCCTGGGCAGGGCTTCAATCAGCCCCAGCATTTT. Encoded protein: CASSQDPGQGFNQPQHF.

The chain links TRBV7-9 to TRBJ1-3, with a tentative D call TRBD1 (6 bases). Trimming stripped 1 base from V and 4 bases from J, with 17 bases between. This CDR3 contains 17 residues. CDR1 and CDR2 from the germline V gene are SEHNR and FQNEAQ (reference sequence). The CDR3: CASSLEEQGSFGNTIYF. The CDR3, as DNA: TGTGCCAGCAGCTTAGAAGAACAGGGTTCTTTCGGAAACACCATATATTTT.

The rearrangement links TRBV5-4 to TRBJ2-5, with TRBD2 matching over 9 bases. Germline values: CDR1 SGHNT, CDR2 YYREEE (reference sequence). After removal of 0 bases from V and 5 bases from J, the junction contained 14 bases not matched to a gene. The CDR3 runs to 18 residues. CDR3 residues: CASSLGPASGALGETQYF. Here the CDR3 DNA reads TGTGCCAGCAGCTTGGGACCCGCTAGCGGGGCGCTTGGGGAGACCCAGTACTTC.

The chain links TRBV27 to TRBJ2-3; tentatively, D is TRBD2 (6 bases). The CDR3 is made up of 14 amino acids. Deletions cut 5 bases from V and 4 bases from J, with 13 bases between. Germline values: CDR1 MNHEY, CDR2 SMNVEV (reference sequence). The DNA for the CDR3 is TGTGCCAGCAGTAGAATTCCGGGGGCAGATACGCAGTATTTT. Amino acids: CASSRIPGADTQYF.

The rearrangement links TRBV5-1 to TRBJ2-7; D call uncertain. Germline CDR1 reads SGHRS; CDR2 reads YFSETQ. V was shortened by 5 bases and J by 0 bases, with 12 bases between the two germline ends. CDR3 size: 14 residues. Here the CDR3 DNA reads TGCGCCAGCAGTAGGGCAGGAACCTCCTACGAGCAGTACTTC. This translates into CASSRAGTSYEQYF.

The chain couples TRBV18 to TRBJ2-7; 9 bases agree with TRBD1. The CDR3 runs to 14 residues. The V gene end was trimmed by 8 bases and the J gene end by 5 bases; junction bases not matched to a gene: 10. The V gene's germline CDR1 is KGHSH and CDR2 LQKENI. This chain's CDR3 is CASARDREADEQYF. In DNA, the CDR3 is TGTGCCAGCGCAAGGGACAGGGAGGCGGACGAGCAGTACTTC.

CDR3 protein: CASSASPGQGYEQYF. The DNA of the CDR3 is TGTGCCAGCAGCGCCTCTCCGGGACAGGGCTACGAGCAGTACTTC. The J gene is TRBJ2-7, the V gene TRBV11-2; 9 bases map to TRBD1. This CDR3 spans 15 amino acids. The V gene's germline CDR1 is SGHAT and CDR2 FQNNGV. Trimming removed 5 bases from V and 3 bases from J; junction bases left unmatched: 8.

The CDR3 protein is CASSPGQGTLSYEQYF. In nucleotides, the CDR3 is TGTGCCAGCTCACCAGGGCAGGGGACCCTATCCTACGAGCAGTACTTC. This chain links TRBV18 with TRBJ2-7, with D possibly TRBD1 on 6 matching bases. V gave up 2 bases and J gave up 1 base, with 15 bases separating them. CDR3 size: 16 residues. Per germline, CDR1 KGHSH and CDR2 LQKENI.

The chain is built from TRBV19 and TRBJ2-7, with TRBD1 matching over 7 bases. The CDR3 is 13 amino acids. The ends lost 4 bases at V and 9 bases at J; junction bases unmatched: 9. Germline CDR1 is LNHDA and CDR2 is SQIVND (reference sequence). CDR3 residues: CASSTDRTQGQYF. CDR3 DNA sequence: TGTGCCAGTAGTACGGACAGGACTCAAGGGCAGTACTTC.